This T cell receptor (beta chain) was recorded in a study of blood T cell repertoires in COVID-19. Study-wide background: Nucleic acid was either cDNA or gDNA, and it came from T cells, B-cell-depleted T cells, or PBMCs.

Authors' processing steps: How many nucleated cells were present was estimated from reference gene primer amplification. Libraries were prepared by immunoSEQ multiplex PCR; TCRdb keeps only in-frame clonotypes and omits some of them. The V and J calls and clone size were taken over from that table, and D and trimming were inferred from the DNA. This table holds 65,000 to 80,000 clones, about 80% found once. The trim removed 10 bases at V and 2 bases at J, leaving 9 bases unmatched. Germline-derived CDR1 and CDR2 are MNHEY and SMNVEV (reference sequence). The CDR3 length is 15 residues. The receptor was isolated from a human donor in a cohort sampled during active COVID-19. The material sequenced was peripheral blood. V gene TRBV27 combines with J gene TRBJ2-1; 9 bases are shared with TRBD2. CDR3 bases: TGTGCCACCAGGGGGGGGACTAGCCCCTACAATGAGCAGTTCTTC. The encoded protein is CATRGGTSPYNEQFF.